The T cell receptor beta chain described here comes from a study of blood T cell repertoires in COVID-19. Whole-study context: COVID-19 samples from acute and convalescent phases originated in the United States, Italy and Spain.

This clone has just a few counts. In the authors' workflow: Amplification of reference gene primers provided the estimated nucleated cell counts. TCRdb's table, derived via immunoSEQ multiplex PCR, lists solely in-frame clones and lacks some. From that table come the V and J calls and clone size; the DNA was used to work out D and trimming. The sample records some 25,000 clones, 65% to 90% being singletons. The V and J ends lost 1 base and 5 bases respectively, with 6 bases between them. The CDR3 contains 13 residues. CDR1 is LGHDT and CDR2 is YNNKEL in the germline V gene (reference sequence). This clonotype was obtained from a man between 70 and 80 years old with acute or convalescent COVID-19. The chain has TRBV3-1 (or the pseudogene TRBV3-2) and TRBJ1-5; no reliable D call. The sequenced sample consisted of peripheral blood. The CDR3 sequence: CASSQGAHQPQHF. The CDR3 region has the DNA TGTGCCAGCAGCCAAGGGGCCCATCAGCCCCAGCATTTT.